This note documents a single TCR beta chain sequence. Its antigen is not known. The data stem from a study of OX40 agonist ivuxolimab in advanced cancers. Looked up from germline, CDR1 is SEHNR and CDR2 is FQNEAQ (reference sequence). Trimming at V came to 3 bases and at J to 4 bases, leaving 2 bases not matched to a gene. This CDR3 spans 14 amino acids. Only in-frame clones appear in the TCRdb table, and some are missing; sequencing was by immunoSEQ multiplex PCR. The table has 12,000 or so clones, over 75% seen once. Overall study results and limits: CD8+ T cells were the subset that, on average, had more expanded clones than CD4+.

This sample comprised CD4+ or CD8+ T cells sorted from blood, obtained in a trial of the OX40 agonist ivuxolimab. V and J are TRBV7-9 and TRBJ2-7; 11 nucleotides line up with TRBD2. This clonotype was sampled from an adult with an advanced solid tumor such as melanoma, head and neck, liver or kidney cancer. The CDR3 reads CASSLGLADYEQYF. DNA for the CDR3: TGTGCCAGCAGCTTGGGACTAGCGGATTACGAGCAGTACTTC.